These 18 T cell receptor beta chains share one sample of origin, sequenced in a study of response to subunit inactivated influenza vaccine. TCRdb processed the RT-PCR reads anew with MiXCR; each CDR3 protein has one entry. Of 800,000 or so distinct CDR3 sequences listed, roughly 20% are singletons. Material: PBMCs from blood, obtained 4 to 6 days after vaccination. The receptors here all came from a man aged 50-60 years who received an inactivated influenza vaccine.

The genes are TRBV7-6 and TRBJ1-1; weak D call: TRBD1 (5 bases). Germline V gene lookup returns CDR1 SGHVS and CDR2 FNYEAQ. V shed 1 base and J shed 5 bases, with 14 bases lying between them. This CDR3 spans 15 amino acids. CDR3 in DNA: TGTGCCAGCAGCTTAGTCGTAACAGGAAATACTGAAGCTTTCTTT. Translation: CASSLVVTGNTEAFF.

This clonotype was seen a handful of times. This chain connects TRBV10-3 to TRBJ2-1, with 8 bases fitting TRBD1. V was clipped by 8 bases and J by 4 bases; unmatched bases: 4. Looked up from germline, CDR1 is ENHRY and CDR2 is SYGVKD. CDR3 length equals 13 residues. CDR3 residues: CAIGRGPYNEQFF. As DNA, the CDR3 is TGTGCCATCGGCAGGGGGCCTTACAATGAGCAGTTCTTC.

This chain joins TRBV11-2 and TRBJ1-5, with D uncertain. CDR3 length: 15 amino acids. The V and J ends lost 0 bases and 7 bases respectively, with 13 bases between them. Germline CDR1 reads SGHAT; CDR2 reads FQNNGV. The CDR3 region has the DNA TGTGCCAGCAGCTTAGAGGGCCTTTCTCAACAGCCCCAGCATTTT. Translation gives CASSLEGLSQQPQHF.

In its sample, this clonotype was seen a few times. The rearrangement links TRBV7-8 to TRBJ2-1, with D possibly matching TRBD2 (5 bases). Germline CDR1 reads SGHVS; CDR2 reads FQNEAQ. The CDR3 loop spans 15 amino acids. V lost 0 bases and J lost 6, with 12 bases in between. CDR3 in DNA: TGTGCCAGCAGCTTAGCGGGGAGAGCCCTCAATGAGCAGTTCTTC. As protein: CASSLAGRALNEQFF.

This clonotype was recorded a few times. The chain couples TRBV5-4 to TRBJ1-2; no firm D call. V was cut by 4 bases and J by 0 bases, with 10 bases left in between. Germline-derived CDR1 and CDR2 are SGHNT and YYREEE (reference sequence). This CDR3 contains 14 residues. The CDR3 protein is CASSVDTSNYGYTF. Written as DNA, the CDR3 is TGTGCCAGCAGCGTTGACACTTCTAACTATGGCTACACCTTC.

The chain employs TRBV2 and TRBJ2-1, with TRBD1 identical over 7 bases. The CDR3 runs 14 residues. CDR1 and CDR2 from the germline V gene are SNHLY and FYNNEI. J gave up 4 bases and V 5 bases, and 5 bases lay outside the gene matches. The CDR3 loop is CASSSQTGYNEQFF. CDR3 DNA sequence: TGTGCCAGCAGTTCCCAGACAGGGTACAATGAGCAGTTCTTC.

This clonotype was seen a few times. The chain combines TRBV10-2 with TRBJ2-5; 9 nucleotides align to TRBD1. The germline V gene has CDR1 WSHSY and CDR2 SAAADI. The CDR3 has 15 amino acids. Losses at the gene ends were 4 bases for V and 1 base for J; bases not matched to a gene: 4. The CDR3 bases are TGCGCCAGCAGTGTGGGACAGGGAATCCAAGAGACCCAGTACTTC. It codes for CASSVGQGIQETQYF.

This chain joins TRBV7-9 and TRBJ2-2; 7 nucleotides agree with TRBD1. Germline V gives CDR1 SEHNR, CDR2 FQNEAQ (reference sequence). Losses at the gene ends were 5 bases for V and 2 bases for J; bases not matched to a gene: 8. This CDR3 contains 16 residues. The CDR3 DNA follows: TGTGCCAGCAGCCGTCCGGGACAGCGAAACACCGGGGAGCTGTTTTTT. Translating gives CASSRPGQRNTGELFF.

This sequence joins TRBV6-2 or TRBV6-3 and TRBJ2-1; 8 nucleotides match TRBD2. V lost 1 base and J lost 1; bases outside the gene matches: 6. CDR1 is MNHEY and CDR2 is SVGEGT in the germline V gene. This CDR3 is 17 amino acids long. CDR3 in amino acids: CASSYFVLAASYNEQFF. Here the CDR3 DNA reads TGTGCCAGCAGTTACTTTGTACTAGCGGCTTCCTACAATGAGCAGTTCTTC.

CDR3 sequence: CASSVTSGDANEQFF. CDR3 sequence (DNA): TGTGCCAGCAGTGTGACTAGCGGGGATGCCAATGAGCAGTTCTTC. V usage is TRBV6-1 and J usage is TRBJ2-1, with 11 bases aligning to TRBD2. CDR3 size: 15 residues. CDR1 and CDR2 (germline): MNHNS, SASEGT. With 4 bases clipped from V and 6 bases from J, the junction kept 5 bases outside the gene matches.

This sequence joins TRBV30 and TRBJ2-4; a weak D match, TRBD2 (6 bases). Trimming removed 4 bases at V and 0 bases at J, with 10 bases between. From germline, CDR1 is GTSNPN and CDR2 SVGIG (reference sequence). This CDR3 is 14 amino acids long. The CDR3 DNA follows: TGTGCCTGGACCGGGGGACTAGCCAAAAACATTCAGTACTTC. It specifies CAWTGGLAKNIQYF.

This chain joins TRBV6-2 or TRBV6-3 and TRBJ2-7, with a tentative D call TRBD2 (6 bases). Germline CDR1 is MNHEY and CDR2 is SVGEGT. The CDR3 sequence is 13 residues long. V was trimmed by 6 bases and J by 2 bases, leaving 11 bases between them. CDR3 coding DNA: TGTGCCAGCAGCGGGGGTGTCGCCTACGAGCAGTACTTC. This translates into CASSGGVAYEQYF.

Only a few counts were recorded for this clonotype. V usage is TRBV10-3 and J usage is TRBJ1-1; D is perhaps TRBD1 (6 bases). Deletions cut 6 bases from V and 10 bases from J, with 12 bases between. Germline CDR1 ENHRY, CDR2 SYGVKD. The CDR3 has 11 residues. This chain's CDR3 is CAISGQTTAFF. For the CDR3, the DNA is TGTGCCATCAGCGGACAGACTACAGCTTTCTTT.

The V call is TRBV6-5, the J call TRBJ1-5; 10 positions agree with TRBD1. CDR3 size: 17 residues. The germline CDR1 and CDR2 sequences are MNHEY and SVGAGI. V trimming: 5 bases; J trimming: 0 bases; junction bases outside the gene matches: 7. CDR3 residues: CASSHRDRGPSNQPQHF. CDR3 nucleotide sequence: TGTGCCAGCAGTCACCGGGACAGGGGTCCTAGCAATCAGCCCCAGCATTTT.

The chain couples TRBV29-1 to TRBJ2-2, with a possible D match to TRBD1 (6 bases). This CDR3 is built from 13 residues. Germline CDR1 and CDR2: SQVTM and ANQGSEA. V was trimmed by 6 bases and J by 6 bases, leaving 14 bases between them. CDR3 DNA: TGCAGCGTCCCCAGAGGGGGTCCCGGGGAGCTGTTTTTT. This gives the protein CSVPRGGPGELFF.

This clonotype was counted a few times. The rearrangement links TRBV6-2 or TRBV6-3 to TRBJ2-5, with 8 nucleotides matching TRBD1. V lost 6 bases and J lost 4; bases outside the gene matches: 7. There are 14 residues in the CDR3. Germline V gene data show CDR1 as MNHEY and CDR2 as SVGEGT. CDR3 region: CASRDTGGRETQYF. The CDR3, as DNA: TGTGCCAGCAGAGATACAGGGGGAAGAGAGACCCAGTACTTC.

This clonotype was picked up many times. This chain uses TRBV4-3 with TRBJ2-1, with D unclear. The CDR3 loop spans 13 amino acids. Per germline, CDR1 LGHNA and CDR2 YSLEER. V lost 1 base and J lost 3, with 4 bases in between. The CDR3 DNA reads as TGCGCCAGCAGCCAAGTGGGCTACAATGAGCAGTTCTTC. It translates to CASSQVGYNEQFF.

This clonotype was counted between two and nine times. CDR3 protein: CSARDPGTGYEQYF. The CDR3, as DNA: TGCAGTGCTAGAGATCCTGGGACAGGGTACGAGCAGTACTTC. V usage is TRBV20-1 and J usage is TRBJ2-7; 9 positions match TRBD1. The CDR3 runs 14 residues. Losses at the gene ends were 0 bases for V and 4 bases for J; bases not matched to a gene: 4. Germline assignment: CDR1 DFQATT and CDR2 SNEGSKA (reference sequence).